This T cell receptor (beta chain) was captured by sequencing in a study of CD8 T cells in Susac syndrome. The study sequenced TCR beta in blood CD8+ and CD4+ T cells. As controls, healthy donors matched for age and sex were used. Negative isolation yielded CD4+ and CD8+ T cells, and FACS enriched TEMRA cells. CDR3 length equals 13 residues. In germline, CDR1 is SGHNT, CDR2 YYREEE (reference sequence). The ends were cut back, 5 bases at V and 9 bases at J, with 15 bases in the middle. With random hexamers, about 0.5 to 1 ug RNA was reverse transcribed. A multiplex approach, immunoSEQ multiplex PCR, amplified TCR beta CDR3 across 54 Vbeta and 13 Jbeta. MiXCR, applied by TCRdb to the immunoSEQ multiplex PCR reads, yields one record per CDR3 protein. The sample gives 180,000 or so distinct CDR3 sequences, over 85% of which show up once; 0.08% to 0.11% is in the top ten.

The sample was CD4+ T cells from PBMCs. This TCR derives from a human donor in good health. The chain uses TRBV5-4 and TRBJ2-1, with D perhaps being TRBD1 or TRBD2 (6 bases each). The CDR3 region has the DNA TGTGCCAGCAGTACACGGGGGCGGCCTGAGCAGTTCTTC. Residues: CASSTRGRPEQFF.